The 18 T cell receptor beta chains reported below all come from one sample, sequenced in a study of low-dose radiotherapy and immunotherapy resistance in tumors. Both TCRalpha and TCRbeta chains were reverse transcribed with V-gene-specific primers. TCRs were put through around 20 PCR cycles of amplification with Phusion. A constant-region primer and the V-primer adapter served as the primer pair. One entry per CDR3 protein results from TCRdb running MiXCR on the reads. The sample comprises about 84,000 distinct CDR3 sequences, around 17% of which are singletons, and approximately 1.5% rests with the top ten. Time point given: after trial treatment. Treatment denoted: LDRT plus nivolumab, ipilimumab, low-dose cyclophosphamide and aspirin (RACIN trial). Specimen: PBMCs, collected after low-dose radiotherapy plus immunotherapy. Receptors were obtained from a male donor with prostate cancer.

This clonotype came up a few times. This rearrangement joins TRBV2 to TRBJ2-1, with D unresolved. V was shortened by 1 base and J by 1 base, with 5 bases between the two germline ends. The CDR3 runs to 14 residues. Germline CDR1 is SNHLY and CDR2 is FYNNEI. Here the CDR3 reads CASSEVSSYNEQFF. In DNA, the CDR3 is TGTGCCAGCAGTGAAGTGAGTTCCTACAATGAGCAGTTCTTC.

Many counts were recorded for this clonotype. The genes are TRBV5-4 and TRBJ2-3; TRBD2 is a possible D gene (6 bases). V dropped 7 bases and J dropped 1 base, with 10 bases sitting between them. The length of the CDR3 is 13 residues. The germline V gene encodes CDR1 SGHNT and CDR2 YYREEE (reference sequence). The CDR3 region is CASWRAGTDTQYF. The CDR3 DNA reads TGTGCCAGCTGGAGGGCGGGCACAGATACGCAGTATTTT.

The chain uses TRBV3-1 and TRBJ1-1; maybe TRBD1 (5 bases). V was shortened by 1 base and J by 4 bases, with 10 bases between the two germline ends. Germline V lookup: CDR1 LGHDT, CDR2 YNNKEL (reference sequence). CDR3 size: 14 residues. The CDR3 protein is CASSQGGGGTEAFF. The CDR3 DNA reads TGTGCCAGCAGCCAAGGGGGGGGTGGCACTGAAGCTTTCTTT.

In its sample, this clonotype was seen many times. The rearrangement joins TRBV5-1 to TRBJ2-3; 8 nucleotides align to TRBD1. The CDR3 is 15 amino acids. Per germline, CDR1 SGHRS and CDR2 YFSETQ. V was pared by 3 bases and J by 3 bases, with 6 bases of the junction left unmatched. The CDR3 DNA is TGCGCCAGCAGCTCGACAGGGGTTCGGACAGATACGCAGTATTTT. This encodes CASSSTGVRTDTQYF.

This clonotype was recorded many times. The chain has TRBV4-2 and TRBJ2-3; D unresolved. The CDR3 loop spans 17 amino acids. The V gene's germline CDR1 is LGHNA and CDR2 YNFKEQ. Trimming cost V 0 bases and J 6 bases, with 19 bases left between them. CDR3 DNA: TGTGCCAGCAGCCAAGAAGGGTGGCGCTTGGGTTCGGATACGCAGTATTTT. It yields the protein CASSQEGWRLGSDTQYF.

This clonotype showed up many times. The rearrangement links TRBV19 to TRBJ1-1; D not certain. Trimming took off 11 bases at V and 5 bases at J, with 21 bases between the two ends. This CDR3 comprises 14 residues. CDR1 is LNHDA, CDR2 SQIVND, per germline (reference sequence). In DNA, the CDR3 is TGTGCCTCCAACCTTGGGGTTTCAAGGACTGAAGCTTTCTTT. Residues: CASNLGVSRTEAFF.

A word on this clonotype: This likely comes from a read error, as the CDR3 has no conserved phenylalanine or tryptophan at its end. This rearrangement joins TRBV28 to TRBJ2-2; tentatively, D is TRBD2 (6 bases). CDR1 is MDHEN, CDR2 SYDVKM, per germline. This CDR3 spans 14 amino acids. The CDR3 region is CASSLGGNAGELFL. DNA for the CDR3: TGTGCCAGCAGCTTAGGCGGGAACGCCGGGGAGCTGTTTCTT.

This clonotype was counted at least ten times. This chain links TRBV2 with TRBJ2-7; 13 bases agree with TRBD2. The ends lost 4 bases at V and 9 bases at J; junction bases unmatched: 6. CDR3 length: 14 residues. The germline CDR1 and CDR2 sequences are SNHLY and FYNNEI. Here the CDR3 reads CASSGTSGREGQYF. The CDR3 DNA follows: TGTGCCAGCAGTGGGACTAGCGGGAGAGAGGGGCAGTACTTC.

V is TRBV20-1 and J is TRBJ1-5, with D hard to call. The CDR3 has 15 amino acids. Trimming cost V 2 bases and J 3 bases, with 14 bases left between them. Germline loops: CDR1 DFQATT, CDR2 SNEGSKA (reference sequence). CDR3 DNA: TGCAGTGCTAGAAATCTGGGTTCCTTCAATCAGCCCCAGCATTTT. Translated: CSARNLGSFNQPQHF.

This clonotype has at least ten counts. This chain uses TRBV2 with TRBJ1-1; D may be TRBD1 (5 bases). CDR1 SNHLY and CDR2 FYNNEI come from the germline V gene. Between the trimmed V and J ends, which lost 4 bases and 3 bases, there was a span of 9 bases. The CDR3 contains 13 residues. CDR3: CASSGGGDTEAFF. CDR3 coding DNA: TGTGCCAGCAGTGGAGGAGGGGACACTGAAGCTTTCTTT.

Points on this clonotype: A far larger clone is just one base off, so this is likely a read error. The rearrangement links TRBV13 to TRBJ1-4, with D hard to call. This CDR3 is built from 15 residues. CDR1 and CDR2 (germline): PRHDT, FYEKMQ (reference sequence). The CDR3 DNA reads TGTGCCAGCAGCCCCAGCGGTGGGGTTAATGATAAACTGTTTTTT. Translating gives CASSPSGGVNDKLFF.

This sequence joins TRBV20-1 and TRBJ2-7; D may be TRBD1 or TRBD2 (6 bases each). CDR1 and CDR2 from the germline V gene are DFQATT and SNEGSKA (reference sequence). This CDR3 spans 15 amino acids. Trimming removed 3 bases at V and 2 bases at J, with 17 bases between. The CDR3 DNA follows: TGCAGTGCTAGTATGCGGGACATAATCCCCTACGAGCAGTACTTC. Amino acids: CSASMRDIIPYEQYF.

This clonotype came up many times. DNA for the CDR3: TGTGCCAGCAGCCAAGAGGTGGGCCAGCCCCAAGAGACCCAGTACTTC. Protein sequence: CASSQEVGQPQETQYF. V usage is TRBV3-1 and J usage is TRBJ2-5; D remains ambiguous. There are 16 residues in the CDR3. V lost 0 bases and J lost 1, with 12 bases in between. Germline values: CDR1 LGHDT, CDR2 YNNKEL (reference sequence).

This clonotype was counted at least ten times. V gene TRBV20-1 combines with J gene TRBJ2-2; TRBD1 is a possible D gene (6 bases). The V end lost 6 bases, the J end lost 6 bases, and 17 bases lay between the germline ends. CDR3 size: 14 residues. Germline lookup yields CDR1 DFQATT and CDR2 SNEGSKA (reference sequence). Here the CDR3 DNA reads TGCAGTGCCCGGGTAGGGGGAGTCCCCGGGGAGCTGTTTTTT. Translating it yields CSARVGGVPGELFF.

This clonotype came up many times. CDR3 nucleotides: TGTGCCAGCAGTCAGGTCGCCGGGGAGCTGTTTTTT. It specifies CASSQVAGELFF. The chain is built from TRBV2 and TRBJ2-2; D is unclear. There are 12 residues in the CDR3. V was shortened by 5 bases and J by 6 bases, with 7 bases between the two germline ends. From germline, CDR1 is SNHLY and CDR2 FYNNEI.

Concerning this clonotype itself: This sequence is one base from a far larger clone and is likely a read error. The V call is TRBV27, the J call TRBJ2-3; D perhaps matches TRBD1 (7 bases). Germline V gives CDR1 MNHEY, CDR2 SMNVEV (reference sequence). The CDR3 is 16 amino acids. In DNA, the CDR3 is TGTGCCATCAGTAACCCGGAGGGACAGAACACAGATACGCAGTATTTT. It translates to CAISNPEGQNTDTQYF.

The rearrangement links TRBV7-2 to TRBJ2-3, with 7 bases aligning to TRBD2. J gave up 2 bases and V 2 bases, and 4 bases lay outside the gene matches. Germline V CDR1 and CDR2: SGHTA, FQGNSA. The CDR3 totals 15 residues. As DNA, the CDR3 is TGTGCCAGCAGCTTACGTCGGGAGGCCACAGATACGCAGTATTTT. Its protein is CASSLRREATDTQYF. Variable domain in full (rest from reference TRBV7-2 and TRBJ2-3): GAGVSQSPSNKVTEKGKDVELRCDPISGHTALYWYRQSLGQGLEFLIYFQGNSAPDKSGLPSDRFSAERTGGSVSTLTIQRTQQEDSAVYLCASSLRREATDTQYFGPGTRLTVL.

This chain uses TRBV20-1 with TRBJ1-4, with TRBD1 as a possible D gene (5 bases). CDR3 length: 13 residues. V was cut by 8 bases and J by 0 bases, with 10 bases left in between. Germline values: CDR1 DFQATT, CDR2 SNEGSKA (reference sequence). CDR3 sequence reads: CSPQGTTNEKLFF. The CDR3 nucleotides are TGCAGTCCGCAGGGTACAACTAATGAAAAACTGTTTTTT.